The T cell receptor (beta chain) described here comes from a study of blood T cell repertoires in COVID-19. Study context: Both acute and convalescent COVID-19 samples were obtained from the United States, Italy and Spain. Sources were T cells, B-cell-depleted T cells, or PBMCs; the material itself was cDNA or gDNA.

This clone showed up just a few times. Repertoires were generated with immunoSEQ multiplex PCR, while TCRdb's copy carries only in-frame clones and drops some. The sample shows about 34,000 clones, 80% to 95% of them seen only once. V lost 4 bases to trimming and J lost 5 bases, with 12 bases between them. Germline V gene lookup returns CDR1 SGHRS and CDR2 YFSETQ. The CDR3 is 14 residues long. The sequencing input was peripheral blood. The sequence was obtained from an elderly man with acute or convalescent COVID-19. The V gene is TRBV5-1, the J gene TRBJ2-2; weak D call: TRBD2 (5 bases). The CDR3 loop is CASSAGPTTGELFF. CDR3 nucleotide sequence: TGCGCCAGCAGCGCGGGTCCCACAACCGGGGAGCTGTTTTTT.